Shown below are 22 T cell receptor beta chains from a single sample sequenced in a study of blood T cell repertoires in COVID-19. Sequenced by immunoSEQ multiplex PCR; TCRdb stores in-frame clones only, minus some. The sample holds approximately 80,000 clones; 70% to 75% are singletons and the top ten take approximately 5.8%. The sequencing input was peripheral blood. The receptors here all came from a man aged 45-60 years with active or convalescent COVID-19.

The chain links TRBV7-3 to TRBJ2-5; TRBD2 is a possible D gene (7 bases). The germline gives CDR1 SGHTA, CDR2 FQGTGA. The CDR3 runs 15 residues. The V and J ends lost 0 bases and 2 bases respectively, with 10 bases between them. CDR3 in amino acids: CASSLTGGPQETQYF. The DNA of the CDR3 is TGTGCCAGCAGCTTAACGGGGGGGCCACAAGAGACCCAGTACTTC. Supplemented by reference TRBV7-3 and TRBJ2-5, the full variable domain reads GAGVSQTPSNKVTEKGKYVELRCDPISGHTALYWYRQSLGQGPEFLIYFQGTGAADDSGLPNDRFFAVRPEGSVSTLKIQRTERGDSAVYLCASSLTGGPQETQYFGPGTRLLVL.

This clone was detected once. The CDR3 reads CASFGPGEQGAGTGELFF. CDR3 bases: TGTGCCAGCTTTGGTCCGGGTGAACAGGGGGCGGGCACCGGGGAGCTGTTTTTT. The rearrangement uses TRBV27 and TRBJ2-2, with 9 bases matching TRBD1. The CDR3 runs to 18 residues. Germline V gene data show CDR1 as MNHEY and CDR2 as SMNVEV (reference sequence). J was trimmed by 4 bases and V by 8 bases; bases with no gene match: 17.

This clone was detected a few times. This chain joins TRBV7-2 and TRBJ2-3; 7 nucleotides align to TRBD2. The V gene's germline CDR1 is SGHTA and CDR2 FQGNSA. This CDR3 comprises 19 residues. After removal of 5 bases from V and 3 bases from J, the junction contained 20 bases not matched to a gene. Here the CDR3 reads CASSRRDGGTGVRTDTQYF. The CDR3 DNA sequence: TGTGCCAGCAGCCGGAGGGACGGGGGGACCGGTGTAAGGACAGATACGCAGTATTTT.

V gene TRBV3-1 (or the pseudogene TRBV3-2) combines with J gene TRBJ2-1; 11 bases agree with TRBD2. Trimming at V came to 4 bases and at J to 2 bases, leaving 1 base not matched to a gene. This CDR3 comprises 15 residues. Per germline, CDR1 LGHDT and CDR2 YNNKEL (reference sequence). DNA for the CDR3: TGTGCCAGCAGCCTAGCGGGGGGGCCCTACAATGAGCAGTTCTTC. This translates into CASSLAGGPYNEQFF.

The J gene is TRBJ2-7, the V gene TRBV19; 10 bases are shared with TRBD2. CDR3 length: 15 amino acids. CDR1 is LNHDA, CDR2 SQIVND, per germline (reference sequence). Trimming took 3 bases from V and 2 from J; bases not matched to a gene: 4. The DNA of the CDR3 is TGTGCCAGTAGTATTACTAGCGGGGATGCCTACGAGCAGTACTTC. Translated: CASSITSGDAYEQYF.

The gene calls are TRBV7-9 and TRBJ2-2; D unclear. This CDR3 contains 14 residues. Germline V gene lookup returns CDR1 SEHNR and CDR2 FQNEAQ (reference sequence). Trimming removed 1 base at V and 1 base at J, with 4 bases between. The CDR3 reads CASSLGQNTGELFF. CDR3 bases: TGTGCCAGCAGCTTAGGGCAGAACACCGGGGAGCTGTTTTTT.

This clone has more than one count but fewer than ten. The chain recombines TRBV10-3 with TRBJ2-1; D is possibly TRBD1 (5 bases). The CDR3 is 12 amino acids. The V end was cut by 8 bases, the J end by 5 bases, with 10 bases between. CDR1 and CDR2 from the germline V gene are ENHRY and SYGVKD. CDR3 bases: TGTGCCATCCAGGGTGATGACAATGAGCAGTTCTTC. Residues: CAIQGDDNEQFF.

The gene calls are TRBV28 and TRBJ2-1; TRBD1 aligns across 8 bases. Trimming took 11 bases from V and 7 from J; bases not matched to a gene: 7. Per the germline V gene, CDR1 is MDHEN and CDR2 is SYDVKM. The CDR3 totals 12 residues. The CDR3 DNA reads TGTGCCCTTTCGGACAGGGCGAATGAGCAGTTCTTC. Its protein is CALSDRANEQFF.

V gene TRBV11-2 combines with J gene TRBJ2-1, with 8 bases aligning to TRBD2. V gave up 3 bases and J gave up 0 bases; unmatched junction bases: 1. The germline gives CDR1 SGHAT, CDR2 FQNNGV. CDR3 length: 15 amino acids. CDR3 sequence: CASSFGGASYNEQFF. The DNA of the CDR3 is TGTGCCAGCAGCTTCGGGGGGGCCTCCTACAATGAGCAGTTCTTC.

The chain is built from TRBV6-2 or TRBV6-3 and TRBJ2-4; 12 positions agree with TRBD2. V lost 5 bases and J lost 1; bases outside the gene matches: 6. The germline gives CDR1 MNHEY, CDR2 SVGEGT. The CDR3 spans 17 residues. This CDR3 is CASSLRTSGGAKNIQYF. The CDR3 bases are TGTGCCAGCAGTCTACGTACTAGCGGGGGGGCCAAAAACATTCAGTACTTC.

This clone has only a few counts. The DNA of the CDR3 is TGTGCCAGCAGTGCCGGGACAGGGGGTAGCGGCTCTGGAAACACCATATATTTT. Its protein product is CASSAGTGGSGSGNTIYF. The gene calls are TRBV6-1 and TRBJ1-3, with TRBD1 identical over 11 bases. V lost 4 bases to trimming and J lost 0 bases; unmatched junction nucleotides: 8. The CDR3 has 18 residues. Germline-derived CDR1 and CDR2 are MNHNS and SASEGT.

The count of this clone is one. The chain recombines TRBV18 with TRBJ1-2; 7 positions agree with TRBD1. V lost 3 bases and J lost 4; bases outside the gene matches: 5. The germline V gene has CDR1 KGHSH and CDR2 LQKENI. This CDR3 has 14 amino acids. For the CDR3, the DNA is TGTGCCAGCTCACCGGAACAGGGGATCTATGGCTACACCTTC. It specifies CASSPEQGIYGYTF.

There are a few counts of this clone. This sequence joins TRBV7-9 and TRBJ2-5; 10 bases fit TRBD2. The CDR3 sequence is 15 residues long. J gave up 4 bases and V 5 bases, and 7 bases lay outside the gene matches. Germline loops: CDR1 SEHNR, CDR2 FQNEAQ (reference sequence). The DNA for the CDR3 is TGTGCCAGCAGCGCAATAGCGGGGGGCCGAGAGACCCAGTACTTC. Translation: CASSAIAGGRETQYF.

This clone was seen only a few times. J is TRBJ1-4 and V is TRBV6-1; D is unresolved. The germline V gene encodes CDR1 MNHNS and CDR2 SASEGT. Trimming removed 3 bases at V and 4 bases at J, with 9 bases between. The CDR3 consists of 14 residues. CDR3 coding DNA: TGTGCCAGCAGTGACCGCGGGATTAATGAAAAACTGTTTTTT. Translated, it gives CASSDRGINEKLFF.

The J gene is TRBJ2-7, the V gene TRBV19; 9 bases are a match to TRBD1. Trimming removed 4 bases from V and 4 bases from J; junction bases left unmatched: 8. Germline CDR1 is LNHDA and CDR2 is SQIVND (reference sequence). The CDR3 runs to 15 residues. The CDR3 nucleotides are TGTGCCAGTAGTACCCCCGGGACAGGGATTTACGAGCAGTACTTC. This encodes CASSTPGTGIYEQYF.

In this sample, this clone turned up once. The genes are TRBV7-9 and TRBJ1-2, with D perhaps matching TRBD1 (5 bases). V was trimmed by 5 bases and J by 6 bases, leaving 19 bases between them. The germline CDR1 and CDR2 sequences are SEHNR and FQNEAQ (reference sequence). CDR3 size: 15 residues. The CDR3 DNA follows: TGTGCCAGCAGCGCCACGGGTGGGGGGGAAGATGGCTACACCTTC. This sequence encodes CASSATGGGEDGYTF.

This clone was seen more than once but under ten times. V and J are TRBV6-2 or TRBV6-3 and TRBJ1-2; D is possibly TRBD1 (6 bases). Trimming took 8 bases from V and 4 from J, leaving 23 bases between them. Germline loops: CDR1 MNHEY, CDR2 SVGEGT. This CDR3 is 16 amino acids long. The CDR3, as DNA: TGTGCCAGCCGCCCCCCGGACCAGGGGCTCTTCTATGGCTACACCTTC. Translated, it gives CASRPPDQGLFYGYTF.

The chain couples TRBV9 to TRBJ2-2, with TRBD1 matching 10 bases. Germline-derived CDR1 and CDR2 are SGDLS and YYNGEE. The V and J ends lost 4 bases and 6 bases, in that order; junction bases with no gene match: 9. The CDR3 loop spans 16 amino acids. The CDR3 protein is CASSPRGTGDPGELFF. DNA for the CDR3: TGTGCCAGCAGCCCCCGGGGGACAGGGGACCCCGGGGAGCTGTTTTTT.

The chain has TRBV6-5 and TRBJ1-6, with 7 nucleotides matching TRBD1. Trimming removed 3 bases from V and 10 bases from J; junction bases left unmatched: 6. Per germline, CDR1 MNHEY and CDR2 SVGAGI. The CDR3 contains 14 residues. Here the CDR3 DNA reads TGTGCCAGCAGTTATCGTGGGACAGACTCACCCCTCCACTTT. Protein product: CASSYRGTDSPLHF.

The chain recombines TRBV29-1 with TRBJ2-1, with D maybe TRBD1 (7 bases). Germline V gene sequence: CDR1 SQVTM, CDR2 ANQGSEA. V lost 7 bases and J 6 bases, leaving 13 bases between the germline ends. This CDR3 region has 12 residues. Written as DNA, the CDR3 is TGCAGCGCGGCAGGGGGAGGCAATGAGCAGTTCTTC. Translation: CSAAGGGNEQFF.

The V call is TRBV5-1, the J call TRBJ2-3; 8 bases agree with TRBD1. The CDR3 has 15 residues. Germline V gene lookup returns CDR1 SGHRS and CDR2 YFSETQ. V dropped 3 bases and J dropped 0; count of bases not matched to a gene: 3. CDR3 in amino acids: CASSSWTGSTDTQYF. The CDR3 DNA is TGCGCCAGCAGCTCATGGACAGGGAGCACAGATACGCAGTATTTT.

V gene TRBV3-1 (or the pseudogene TRBV3-2) combines with J gene TRBJ2-1; weak D call: TRBD2 (6 bases). Trimming shortened V by 4 bases and J by 6 bases, and 10 bases separated the two germline ends. The germline gives CDR1 LGHDT, CDR2 YNNKEL (reference sequence). The CDR3 is made up of 13 amino acids. In nucleotides, the CDR3 is TGTGCCAGCAGCCCCCCGGGAGCCAATGAGCAGTTCTTC. Protein: CASSPPGANEQFF.